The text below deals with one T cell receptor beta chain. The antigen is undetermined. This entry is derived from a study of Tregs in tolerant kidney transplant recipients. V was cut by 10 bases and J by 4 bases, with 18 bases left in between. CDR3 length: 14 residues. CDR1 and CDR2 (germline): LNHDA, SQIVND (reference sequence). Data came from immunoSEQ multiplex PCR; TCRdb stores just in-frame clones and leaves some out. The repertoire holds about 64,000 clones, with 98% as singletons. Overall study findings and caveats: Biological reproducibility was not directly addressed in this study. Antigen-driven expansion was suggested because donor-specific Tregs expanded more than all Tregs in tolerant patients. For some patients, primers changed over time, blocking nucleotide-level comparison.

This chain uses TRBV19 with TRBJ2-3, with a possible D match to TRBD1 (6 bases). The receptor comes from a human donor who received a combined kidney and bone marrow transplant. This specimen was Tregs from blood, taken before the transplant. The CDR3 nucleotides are TGTGCCACTATGGACAGAAAACTATCAGATACGCAGTATTTT. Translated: CATMDRKLSDTQYF.